These 24 T cell receptor beta chains were all obtained from the same sample, sequenced in a study of blood T cell repertoires in COVID-19. Here immunoSEQ multiplex PCR was the method, and the copy in TCRdb shows in-frame clones only, minus some. This repertoire shows roughly 43,000 clones, around 80% found once; its top ten account for about a quarter. The sample was peripheral blood. These receptors all stem from a woman aged 55 to 70 with acute or convalescent COVID-19.

This clone has just one count. The chain employs TRBV11-3 and TRBJ1-1; D remains ambiguous. The length of the CDR3 is 13 residues. Per the germline V gene, CDR1 is SGHNT and CDR2 is YENEEA. Trimming pared 1 base from V and 11 bases from J, leaving 14 bases between. This CDR3 reads CASSLGSRDSAFF. CDR3 nucleotides: TGTGCCAGCAGCTTAGGGTCCCGCGATTCGGCTTTCTTT.

This chain uses TRBV9 with TRBJ2-3, with 11 bases that match TRBD2. V was pared by 4 bases and J by 3 bases, with 13 bases of the junction left unmatched. The germline V gene encodes CDR1 SGDLS and CDR2 YYNGEE. The CDR3 consists of 18 residues. CDR3 sequence (DNA): TGTGCCAGCAGCAGAAGTAGGCCGGGACTAGCGGTTACAGATACGCAGTATTTT. Translation: CASSRSRPGLAVTDTQYF. The complete variable domain, with remaining parts taken from reference TRBV9 and TRBJ2-3, reads DSGVTQTPKHLITATGQRVTLRCSPRSGDLSVYWYQQSLDQGLQFLIQYYNGEERAKGNILERFSAQQFPDLHSELNLSSLELGDSALYFCASSRSRPGLAVTDTQYFGPGTRLTVL.

The genes are TRBV10-2 and TRBJ1-1, with D maybe TRBD1 (5 bases). Germline values: CDR1 WSHSY, CDR2 SAAADI. V gave up 8 bases and J gave up 6 bases, with 10 bases separating them. This CDR3 comprises 11 residues. The CDR3 is CASGAGSEAFF. In DNA, the CDR3 is TGCGCCAGCGGGGCAGGGTCTGAAGCTTTCTTT.

This chain uses TRBV5-4 with TRBJ1-2, with D unclear. The germline CDR1 and CDR2 sequences are SGHNT and YYREEE (reference sequence). Deletions cut 3 bases from V and 2 bases from J, with 8 bases between. This CDR3 contains 13 residues. CDR3 residues: CASSSDTNYGYTF. The CDR3 DNA sequence: TGTGCCAGCAGCTCAGACACCAACTATGGCTACACCTTC.

The gene calls are TRBV7-8 and TRBJ2-7; the match to TRBD2 covers 12 bases. The CDR3 contains 16 residues. With V trimmed by 4 bases and J by 4 bases, 8 bases remained unmatched. Germline CDR1 reads SGHVS; CDR2 reads FQNEAQ. In nucleotides, the CDR3 is TGTGCCAGCAGCTCCCGGACTAGCGGGGAACTATACGAGCAGTACTTC. The encoded protein is CASSSRTSGELYEQYF.

V is TRBV3-1 (or the pseudogene TRBV3-2) and J is TRBJ1-2; 7 bases line up with TRBD1. Germline lookup yields CDR1 LGHDT and CDR2 YNNKEL (reference sequence). There are 15 residues in the CDR3. V was pared by 4 bases and J by 4 bases, with 9 bases of the junction left unmatched. In DNA, the CDR3 is TGTGCCAGCAGCCTTTTATCAGGGGGTGGCTATGGCTACACCTTC. It encodes CASSLLSGGGYGYTF.

The chain is built from TRBV15 and TRBJ1-5; D unresolved. The germline V gene encodes CDR1 LNHNV and CDR2 YYDKDF (reference sequence). The V and J ends lost 0 bases and 8 bases respectively, with 8 bases between them. This CDR3 spans 13 amino acids. DNA of the CDR3: TGTGCCACCAGCAGAGATCCCGGAGAGCCCCAGCATTTT. This codes for CATSRDPGEPQHF.

The rearrangement joins TRBV6-5 to TRBJ2-7; TRBD1 agrees at 12 bases. The CDR3 extends over 14 amino acids. Germline values: CDR1 MNHEY, CDR2 SVGAGI. With V trimmed by 5 bases and J by 7 bases, 6 bases remained unmatched. CDR3 amino acids: CASSPGTGGGEQYF. CDR3 sequence (DNA): TGTGCCAGCAGTCCCGGGACAGGGGGCGGGGAGCAGTACTTC.

The rearrangement joins TRBV24-1 to TRBJ2-1; D ambiguous. V was trimmed by 4 bases and J by 8 bases, leaving 14 bases between them. The CDR3 covers 14 residues. CDR1 and CDR2 (germline): KGHDR, SFDVKD. CDR3 nucleotides: TGTGCCACCAGTGACCCCTCCTCCGTCCATGAGCAGTTCTTC. Its protein product is CATSDPSSVHEQFF.

This chain connects TRBV27 to TRBJ2-7; no clear D. The germline CDR1 and CDR2 sequences are MNHEY and SMNVEV (reference sequence). Trimming removed 3 bases from V and 4 bases from J, with 7 bases in between. The CDR3 sequence is 12 residues long. CDR3 sequence (DNA): TGTGCCAGCAGTTTCAGGATATACGAGCAGTACTTC. It is translated as CASSFRIYEQYF.

The chain is built from TRBV7-2 and TRBJ1-2; tentatively, D is TRBD1 (6 bases). The ends were cut back, 6 bases at V and 8 bases at J, with 16 bases in the middle. This CDR3 comprises 13 residues. Germline V CDR1 and CDR2: SGHTA, FQGNSA. The CDR3 sequence is CASRLDRFSGYTF. CDR3 in DNA: TGTGCCAGCAGACTAGACAGGTTCAGCGGCTACACCTTC.

The chain joins TRBV7-9 to TRBJ2-3; 7 bases are a match to TRBD2. Germline V gives CDR1 SEHNR, CDR2 FQNEAQ (reference sequence). Trimming removed 2 bases from V and 6 bases from J; junction bases left unmatched: 8. The CDR3 covers 15 residues. The CDR3 loop reads CASSLLASGGDTQYF. For the CDR3, the DNA is TGTGCCAGCAGCTTATTGGCTAGCGGAGGGGATACGCAGTATTTT.

The CDR3 region is CASSRGLMRAFF. In DNA form, the CDR3 reads TGTGCCAGCAGCCGAGGACTAATGCGAGCTTTCTTT. This chain links TRBV7-8 with TRBJ1-1; no definite D call. Per germline, CDR1 SGHVS and CDR2 FQNEAQ. The length of the CDR3 is 12 residues. Trimming took 5 bases from V and 10 from J, leaving 14 bases between them. Based on the CDR3 plus reference TRBV7-8 and TRBJ1-1, the full variable domain is GAGVSQSPRYKVAKRGQDVALRCDPISGHVSLFWYQQALGQGPEFLTYFQNEAQLDKSGLPSDRFFAERPEGSVSTLKIQRTQQEDSAVYLCASSRGLMRAFFGQGTRLTVV.

The rearrangement links TRBV4-3 to TRBJ2-1, with 9 bases matching TRBD2. Germline assignment: CDR1 LGHNA and CDR2 YSLEER. Trimming removed 0 bases from V and 7 bases from J; junction bases left unmatched: 7. The CDR3 consists of 16 residues. The CDR3 coding sequence is TGCGCCAGCAGCCAAGATTGGCAGCGGGGGGTTAATGAGCAGTTCTTC. Protein sequence: CASSQDWQRGVNEQFF.

This chain uses TRBV19 with TRBJ1-6; 7 bases agree with TRBD1. The germline CDR1 and CDR2 sequences are LNHDA and SQIVND (reference sequence). This CDR3 has 15 residues. Trimming cost V 5 bases and J 5 bases; bases outside gene matches: 6. CDR3 sequence reads: CASSVNTGDNSPLHF. CDR3 bases: TGTGCCAGTAGTGTCAATACAGGGGATAATTCACCCCTCCACTTT.

This clone turned up a few times. The rearrangement uses TRBV7-2 and TRBJ1-1, with 9 nucleotides matching TRBD1. Trimming at V came to 6 bases and at J to 1 base, leaving 3 bases not matched to a gene. The germline V gene has CDR1 SGHTA and CDR2 FQGNSA. This CDR3 has 14 amino acids. The CDR3 DNA sequence: TGTGCCAGCAGTTGGGGACAGGGGAACACTGAAGCTTTCTTT. Protein product: CASSWGQGNTEAFF.

The chain is built from TRBV19 and TRBJ1-1; TRBD1 matches 11 bases. CDR1 is LNHDA and CDR2 is SQIVND in the germline V gene (reference sequence). The V segment lost 10 bases and the J segment 5 bases; nucleotides outside the gene matches: 9. The CDR3 covers 14 residues. CDR3 sequence (DNA): TGTGCCACCCGGGGGGACAGGGGGAGGACTGAAGCTTTCTTT. Encoded protein: CATRGDRGRTEAFF. Drawing the rest from reference TRBV19 and TRBJ1-1, the complete variable domain is DGGITQSPKYLFRKEGQNVTLSCEQNLNHDAMYWYRQDPGQGLRLIYYSQIVNDFQKGDIAEGYSVSREKKESFPLTVTSAQKNPTAFYLCATRGDRGRTEAFFGQGTRLTVV.

This chain uses TRBV6-5 with TRBJ1-2; a possible D gene is TRBD1 (6 bases). The V end lost 6 bases, the J end lost 0 bases, and 11 bases lay between the germline ends. CDR3 length: 14 amino acids. Per the germline V gene, CDR1 is MNHEY and CDR2 is SVGAGI. The CDR3 DNA reads TGTGCCAGCAGATCGAGGGGGACTAACTATGGCTACACCTTC. It specifies CASRSRGTNYGYTF.

The chain links TRBV27 to TRBJ2-1; possible D gene TRBD2, 5 bases. Germline V gene sequence: CDR1 MNHEY, CDR2 SMNVEV (reference sequence). Trimming stripped 2 bases from V and 6 bases from J, with 8 bases between. This CDR3 comprises 13 residues. The CDR3 DNA follows: TGTGCCAGCAGTTTAGCAGAGGGCAATGAGCAGTTCTTC. The encoded protein is CASSLAEGNEQFF.

The CDR3 is CASSLGMGQIYEQYF. CDR3 in DNA: TGTGCCAGCAGCCTAGGAATGGGACAGATCTACGAGCAGTACTTC. The chain carries TRBV11-1 and TRBJ2-7, with 7 bases fitting TRBD1. The CDR3 totals 15 residues. The germline CDR1 and CDR2 sequences are SGHAT and FQDESV (reference sequence). Trimming at V came to 5 bases and at J to 3 bases, leaving 10 bases not matched to a gene.

In its sample, this clone was seen once. This chain connects TRBV24-1 to TRBJ1-5; D is undetermined. V lost 3 bases, J lost 0 bases, and 5 bases lay in between. Germline-derived CDR1 and CDR2 are KGHDR and SFDVKD. There are 14 residues in the CDR3. CDR3 sequence: CATSDEGSNQPQHF. The CDR3 coding sequence is TGTGCCACCAGTGATGAGGGTAGCAATCAGCCCCAGCATTTT.

The chain couples TRBV11-2 to TRBJ1-2; D gene uncertain. The CDR3 is made up of 13 amino acids. The V gene lost 2 bases and the J gene lost 4 bases, with 8 bases spanning the gap. CDR1 is SGHAT, CDR2 FQNNGV, per germline. CDR3 loop: CASSLPGFYGYTF. CDR3 in DNA: TGTGCCAGCAGCTTACCGGGGTTCTATGGCTACACCTTC.

This clone was observed a few times. The chain employs TRBV19 and TRBJ2-7, with a possible D match to TRBD1 (5 bases). The CDR3 runs to 15 residues. Between the trimmed V and J ends, which lost 2 bases and 2 bases, there was a span of 13 bases. Germline V lookup: CDR1 LNHDA, CDR2 SQIVND (reference sequence). CDR3 region: CASSITNRRPYEQYF. Written as DNA, the CDR3 is TGTGCCAGTAGTATAACGAACAGGCGGCCCTACGAGCAGTACTTC.

CDR3 bases: TGTGCCAGCAGCCCGTTGAGTGCCTATGGCTACACCTTC. Translation: CASSPLSAYGYTF. J is TRBJ1-2 and V is TRBV5-5; no definite D call. The V end lost 4 bases, the J end lost 4 bases, and 11 bases lay between the germline ends. Germline V CDR1 and CDR2: SGHKS, YYEKEE (reference sequence). This CDR3 region has 13 residues.